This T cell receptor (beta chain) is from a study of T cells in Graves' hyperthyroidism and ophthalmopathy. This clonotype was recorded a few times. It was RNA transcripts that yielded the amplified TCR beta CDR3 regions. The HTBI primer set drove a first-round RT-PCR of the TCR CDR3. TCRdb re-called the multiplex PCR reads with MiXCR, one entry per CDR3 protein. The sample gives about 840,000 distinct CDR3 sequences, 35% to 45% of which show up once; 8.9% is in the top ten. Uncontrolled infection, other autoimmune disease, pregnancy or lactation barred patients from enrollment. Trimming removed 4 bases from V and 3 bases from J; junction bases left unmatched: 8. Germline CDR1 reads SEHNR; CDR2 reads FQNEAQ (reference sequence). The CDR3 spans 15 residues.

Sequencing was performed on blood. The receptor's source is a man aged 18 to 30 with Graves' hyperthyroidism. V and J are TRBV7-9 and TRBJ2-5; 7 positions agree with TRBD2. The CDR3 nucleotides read TGTGCCAGCAGCTCGGGACTACCCCTGAAAGAGACCCAGTACTTC. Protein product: CASSSGLPLKETQYF.